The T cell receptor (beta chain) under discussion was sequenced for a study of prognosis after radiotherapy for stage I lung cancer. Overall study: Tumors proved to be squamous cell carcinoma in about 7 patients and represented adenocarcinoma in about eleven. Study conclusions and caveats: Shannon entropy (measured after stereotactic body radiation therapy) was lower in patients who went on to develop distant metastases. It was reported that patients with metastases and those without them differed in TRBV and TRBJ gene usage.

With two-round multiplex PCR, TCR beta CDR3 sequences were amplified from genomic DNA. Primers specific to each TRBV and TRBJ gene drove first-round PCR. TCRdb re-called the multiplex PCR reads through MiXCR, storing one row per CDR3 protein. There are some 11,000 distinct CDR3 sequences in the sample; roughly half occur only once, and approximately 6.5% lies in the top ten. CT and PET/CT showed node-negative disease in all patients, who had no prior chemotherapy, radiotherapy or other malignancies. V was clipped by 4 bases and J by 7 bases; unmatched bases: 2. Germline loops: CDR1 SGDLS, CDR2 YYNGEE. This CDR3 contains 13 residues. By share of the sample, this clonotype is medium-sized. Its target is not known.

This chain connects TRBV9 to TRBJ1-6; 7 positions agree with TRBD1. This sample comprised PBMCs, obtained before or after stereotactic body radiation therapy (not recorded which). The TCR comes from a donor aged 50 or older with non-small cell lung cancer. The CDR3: CASSRDRNSPLHF. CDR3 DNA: TGTGCCAGCAGCCGGGACAGAAATTCACCCCTCCACTTT. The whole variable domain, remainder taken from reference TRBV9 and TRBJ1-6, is DSGVTQTPKHLITATGQRVTLRCSPRSGDLSVYWYQQSLDQGLQFLIQYYNGEERAKGNILERFSAQQFPDLHSELNLSSLELGDSALYFCASSRDRNSPLHFGNGTRLTVT.